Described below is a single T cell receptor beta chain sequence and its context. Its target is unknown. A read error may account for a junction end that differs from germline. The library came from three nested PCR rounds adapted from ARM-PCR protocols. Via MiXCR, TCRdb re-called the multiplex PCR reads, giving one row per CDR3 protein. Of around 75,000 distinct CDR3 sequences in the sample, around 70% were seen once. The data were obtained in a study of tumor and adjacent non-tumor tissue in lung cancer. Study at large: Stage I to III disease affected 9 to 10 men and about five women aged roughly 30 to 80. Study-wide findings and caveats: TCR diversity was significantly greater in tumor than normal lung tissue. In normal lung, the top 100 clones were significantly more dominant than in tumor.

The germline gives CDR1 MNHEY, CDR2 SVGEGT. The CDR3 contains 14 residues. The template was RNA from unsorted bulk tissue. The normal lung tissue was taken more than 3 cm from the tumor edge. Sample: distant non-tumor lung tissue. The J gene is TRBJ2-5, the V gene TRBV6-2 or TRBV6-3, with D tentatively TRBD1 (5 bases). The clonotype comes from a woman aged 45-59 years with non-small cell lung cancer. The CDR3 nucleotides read TGTGCCAGCAGTTACGAGACAGTAGAAGATACCCAGTACTTC. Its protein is CASSYETVEDTQYF.